The 20 T cell receptor beta chains reported below all come from one sample, sequenced in a study of T-cell memory formation after mild COVID-19. Using its own MiXCR run on the 5' RACE reads, TCRdb lists one record per CDR3 protein. In the table there are hundreds of thousands of distinct CDR3 sequences, approximately 22% of which are singletons. The sample was PBMCs or a T cell subset sorted from them (not recorded which). The source of these receptors is a man aged 18 to 29 who had mild COVID-19 (a few samples of this study predate the infection). Cell type and time point are not known.

CDR3 in DNA: TGTGCCAGCAGCACGGGACTAGCGGGGCCTTACACAGATACGCAGTATTTT. Translation: CASSTGLAGPYTDTQYF. The rearrangement uses TRBV7-2 and TRBJ2-3, with 13 bases aligning to TRBD2. The V gene's germline CDR1 is SGHTA and CDR2 FQGNSA. Unmatched junction bases numbered 7, after V lost 5 bases and J lost 2 bases. CDR3 length equals 17 residues.

This sequence joins TRBV15 and TRBJ2-5, with 9 positions matching TRBD1. The CDR3 loop spans 16 amino acids. Germline V gene data show CDR1 as LNHNV and CDR2 as YYDKDF (reference sequence). J was trimmed by 4 bases and V by 3 bases; bases with no gene match: 9. This CDR3 is CATSRVQQGAGETQYF. The CDR3 coding sequence is TGTGCCACCAGCAGGGTCCAACAGGGGGCGGGAGAGACCCAGTACTTC.

This chain links TRBV5-1 with TRBJ2-7; a weak D match, TRBD2 (7 bases). The germline gives CDR1 SGHRS, CDR2 YFSETQ. V lost 4 bases to trimming and J lost 1 base, with 15 bases between them. The CDR3 is 15 amino acids. CDR3: CASSVTRGGSYEQYF. The CDR3 DNA reads TGCGCCAGCAGCGTGACTAGGGGGGGTTCCTACGAGCAGTACTTC.

This clonotype was seen at least ten times. The chain carries TRBV7-2 and TRBJ1-1, with D unresolved. The germline V gene has CDR1 SGHTA and CDR2 FQGNSA. The V end lost 3 bases, the J end lost 4 bases, and 9 bases lay between the germline ends. The CDR3 extends over 13 amino acids. CDR3 residues: CASSFGTATEAFF. The CDR3 bases are TGTGCCAGCAGCTTCGGTACCGCCACTGAAGCTTTCTTT.

This clonotype was seen repeatedly, ten times or more. The chain uses TRBV6-1 and TRBJ2-7; D might be TRBD1 (8 bases). The CDR3 has 15 amino acids. Trimming took 2 bases from V and 6 from J, leaving 17 bases between them. The germline gives CDR1 MNHNS, CDR2 SASEGT. CDR3 bases: TGTGCCAGCAGTGAAAAGAGTACAGGGGGGGCCGAGCAGTACTTC. Translating gives CASSEKSTGGAEQYF.

The chain is built from TRBV7-3 and TRBJ2-2; D uncertain. This CDR3 spans 15 amino acids. Trimming took 5 bases from V and 0 from J, leaving 10 bases between them. Germline V lookup: CDR1 SGHTA, CDR2 FQGTGA. CDR3 coding DNA: TGTGCCAGCAGCCAGCAGCCCGCGAACACCGGGGAGCTGTTTTTT. This codes for CASSQQPANTGELFF. Full variable domain (missing parts from reference TRBV7-3 and TRBJ2-2): GAGVSQTPSNKVTEKGKYVELRCDPISGHTALYWYRQSLGQGPEFLIYFQGTGAADDSGLPNDRFFAVRPEGSVSTLKIQRTERGDSAVYLCASSQQPANTGELFFGEGSRLTVL.

This clonotype showed up just a few times. The chain has TRBV7-9 and TRBJ1-2, with 10 bases aligning to TRBD1. The CDR3 covers 15 residues. The germline CDR1 and CDR2 sequences are SEHNR and FQNEAQ (reference sequence). J gave up 4 bases and V 5 bases, and 7 bases lay outside the gene matches. CDR3 DNA sequence: TGTGCCAGCAGCCTAAGGACAGGGGGGCCCTATGGCTACACCTTC. Its protein is CASSLRTGGPYGYTF.

This clonotype was detected ten times or more. CDR3 amino acids: CASSQEALMETQYF. The CDR3 DNA reads TGTGCCAGCAGCCAAGAAGCCCTTATGGAGACCCAGTACTTC. The chain is built from TRBV4-2 and TRBJ2-5; D gene uncertain. The germline gives CDR1 LGHNA, CDR2 YNFKEQ. Trimming removed 0 bases from V and 5 bases from J, with 10 bases in between. The CDR3 length is 14 residues.

This chain connects TRBV20-1 to TRBJ1-1; D is ambiguous. CDR1 and CDR2 from the germline V gene are DFQATT and SNEGSKA (reference sequence). The CDR3 consists of 12 residues. V lost 2 bases and J 3 bases, leaving 7 bases between the germline ends. CDR3 DNA sequence: TGCAGTGCTAGACCGGATCACACTGAAGCTTTCTTT. The encoded protein is CSARPDHTEAFF.

In its sample, this clonotype was seen a few times. The chain has TRBV19 and TRBJ2-5, with no clear D. The CDR3 spans 15 residues. V lost 5 bases, J lost 2 bases, and 15 bases lay in between. Per the germline V gene, CDR1 is LNHDA and CDR2 is SQIVND (reference sequence). CDR3 in DNA: TGTGCCAGTAGTCGCCCTAACAGTTATCAAGAGACCCAGTACTTC. Translation gives CASSRPNSYQETQYF.

In this sample, this clonotype turned up many times. The chain has TRBV5-1 and TRBJ2-5; 7 bases align to TRBD1. This CDR3 region has 14 residues. From germline, CDR1 is SGHRS and CDR2 YFSETQ. J lost 2 bases, V lost 4 bases, and 5 bases had no gene match. The CDR3 DNA is TGCGCCAGCAGCCTGGCGACAGGGCAAGAGACCCAGTACTTC. Translation: CASSLATGQETQYF.

This rearrangement joins TRBV5-1 to TRBJ2-3; D is possibly TRBD1 or TRBD2 (5 bases each). The CDR3 runs to 13 residues. Trimming removed 6 bases from V and 5 bases from J, with 13 bases in between. The germline V gene encodes CDR1 SGHRS and CDR2 YFSETQ. The CDR3 region is CASTGSAGDTQYF. The CDR3 DNA is TGCGCCAGCACAGGGTCGGCGGGAGATACGCAGTATTTT.

By share, this clonotype ranks as medium-sized. The chain uses TRBV12-3 or TRBV12-4 and TRBJ1-1, with 7 bases that match TRBD1. Unmatched junction bases numbered 2, after V lost 2 bases and J lost 5 bases. CDR3 length: 13 amino acids. The CDR3 nucleotides read TGTGCCAGCAGTTTACCAGGGGGGACTGAAGCTTTCTTT. It yields the protein CASSLPGGTEAFF.

This chain links TRBV7-9 with TRBJ2-1; D remains unclear. This CDR3 region has 12 residues. Trimming cost V 3 bases and J 6 bases, with 6 bases left between them. CDR1 and CDR2 from the germline V gene are SEHNR and FQNEAQ (reference sequence). The CDR3 spells CASSLKGNEQFF. The CDR3 nucleotides are TGTGCCAGCAGCTTGAAGGGCAATGAGCAGTTCTTC.

This clonotype was detected a few times. J is TRBJ2-3 and V is TRBV9; 11 bases map to TRBD2. The CDR3 runs to 18 residues. V lost 4 bases and J lost 1; bases outside the gene matches: 11. Looked up from germline, CDR1 is SGDLS and CDR2 is YYNGEE. CDR3 bases: TGTGCCAGCAGCCCGGCTAGCGGGGGGACTACGGGCACAGATACGCAGTATTTT. Translating gives CASSPASGGTTGTDTQYF. Based on the CDR3 plus reference TRBV9 and TRBJ2-3, the full variable domain is DSGVTQTPKHLITATGQRVTLRCSPRSGDLSVYWYQQSLDQGLQFLIQYYNGEERAKGNILERFSAQQFPDLHSELNLSSLELGDSALYFCASSPASGGTTGTDTQYFGPGTRLTVL.

This clonotype was observed many times. This chain links TRBV20-1 with TRBJ1-1; D is undetermined. This CDR3 has 12 residues. The germline gives CDR1 DFQATT, CDR2 SNEGSKA (reference sequence). V gave up 3 bases and J gave up 4 bases, with 9 bases separating them. Here the CDR3 reads CSASKGLTEAFF. The CDR3, as DNA: TGCAGTGCTAGTAAGGGCCTCACTGAAGCTTTCTTT.

The rearrangement joins TRBV5-5 to TRBJ1-6; possible D gene TRBD1, 5 bases. CDR1 and CDR2 (germline): SGHKS, YYEKEE (reference sequence). Trimming pared 0 bases from V and 1 base from J, leaving 14 bases between. The CDR3 has 18 residues. The CDR3 coding sequence is TGTGCCAGCAGCTTGGAGAGGGACCTGAGATCCTATAATTCACCCCTCCACTTT. It translates to CASSLERDLRSYNSPLHF.

The rearrangement links TRBV7-2 to TRBJ1-1; D is uncertain. V lost 2 bases and J 8 bases, leaving 9 bases between the germline ends. This CDR3 region has 12 residues. CDR1 and CDR2 from the germline V gene are SGHTA and FQGNSA. CDR3 sequence (DNA): TGTGCCAGCAGCTTACAGAGGCAAGAAGCTTTCTTT. Amino acids: CASSLQRQEAFF.

The chain combines TRBV24-1 with TRBJ2-3; D gene ambiguous. The CDR3 contains 12 residues. Trimming took off 1 base at V and 6 bases at J, with 4 bases between the two ends. Germline V gives CDR1 KGHDR, CDR2 SFDVKD. CDR3: CATSDFRDTQYF. The CDR3 nucleotides read TGTGCCACCAGTGATTTTAGGGATACGCAGTATTTT.

Only a few counts were recorded for this clonotype. J is TRBJ1-2 and V is TRBV20-1; 8 bases align to TRBD1. From germline, CDR1 is DFQATT and CDR2 SNEGSKA (reference sequence). V shed 3 bases and J 4 bases; nucleotides not matched to a gene: 10. The CDR3 has 15 residues. CDR3: CSASAPGGIFYGYTF. CDR3 bases: TGCAGTGCTAGCGCCCCAGGGGGCATTTTCTATGGCTACACCTTC.